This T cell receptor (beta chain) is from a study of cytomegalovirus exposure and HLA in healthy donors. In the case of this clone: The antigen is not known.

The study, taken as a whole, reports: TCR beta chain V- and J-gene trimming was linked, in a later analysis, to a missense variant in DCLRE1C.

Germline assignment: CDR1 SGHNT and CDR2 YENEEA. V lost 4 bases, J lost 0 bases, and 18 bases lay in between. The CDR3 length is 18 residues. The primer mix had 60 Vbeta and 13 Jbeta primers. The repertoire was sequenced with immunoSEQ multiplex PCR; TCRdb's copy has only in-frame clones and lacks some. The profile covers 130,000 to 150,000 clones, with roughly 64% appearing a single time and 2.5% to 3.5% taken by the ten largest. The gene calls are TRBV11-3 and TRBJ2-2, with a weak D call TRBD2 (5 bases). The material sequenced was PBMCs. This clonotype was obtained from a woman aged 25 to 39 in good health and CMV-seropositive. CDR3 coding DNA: TGTGCCAGCAGCTCACGCACTCGCCGGGGATCGAACACCGGGGAGCTGTTTTTT. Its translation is CASSSRTRRGSNTGELFF.